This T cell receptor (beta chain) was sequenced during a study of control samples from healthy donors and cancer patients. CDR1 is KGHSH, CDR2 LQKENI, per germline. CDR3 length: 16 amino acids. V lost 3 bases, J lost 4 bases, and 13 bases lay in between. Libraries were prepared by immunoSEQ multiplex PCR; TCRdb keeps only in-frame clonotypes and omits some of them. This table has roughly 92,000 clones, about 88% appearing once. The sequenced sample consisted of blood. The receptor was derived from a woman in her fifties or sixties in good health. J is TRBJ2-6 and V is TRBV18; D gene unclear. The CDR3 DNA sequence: TGTGCCAGCTCACCCCGGCCGGTACGAGGGGCCAACGTCCTGACTTTC. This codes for CASSPRPVRGANVLTF.